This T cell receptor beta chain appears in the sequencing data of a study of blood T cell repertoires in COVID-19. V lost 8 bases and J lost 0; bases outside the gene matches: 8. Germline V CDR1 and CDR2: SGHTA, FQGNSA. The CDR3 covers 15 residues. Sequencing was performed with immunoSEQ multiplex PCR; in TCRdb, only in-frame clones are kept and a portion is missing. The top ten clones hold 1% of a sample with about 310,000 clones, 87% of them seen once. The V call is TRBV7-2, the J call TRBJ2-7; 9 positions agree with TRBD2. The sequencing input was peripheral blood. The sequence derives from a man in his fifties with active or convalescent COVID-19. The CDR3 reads CASGGGVAVSYEQYF. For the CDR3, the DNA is TGTGCCAGCGGCGGGGGGGTAGCGGTCTCCTACGAGCAGTACTTC.